Listed here are 22 T cell receptor beta chains from one sample, sequenced in a study of PD-L1 blockade in urothelial cancer. The time point is: pretreatment peripheral blood. The data were produced by immunoSEQ multiplex PCR, yet TCRdb's version contains in-frame clones alone and is incomplete. The table shows tens of thousands of clones, with roughly 87% occurring only once. The sample was PBMCs, taken around atezolizumab (anti-PD-L1) treatment. The receptors here all came from a woman aged 60-75 years with urothelial cancer.

The rearrangement joins TRBV7-2 to TRBJ2-2, with D possibly TRBD2 on 5 matching bases. Trimming took off 8 bases at V and 2 bases at J, with 12 bases between the two ends. This CDR3 region has 14 residues. Germline assignment: CDR1 SGHTA and CDR2 FQGNSA. The CDR3 bases are TGTGCCAGCGCAAACGGGGTCAACACCGGGGAGCTGTTTTTT. It is translated as CASANGVNTGELFF.

V usage is TRBV28 and J usage is TRBJ2-5; D gene unclear. V was clipped by 4 bases and J by 9 bases, with 18 bases between them. This CDR3 spans 14 amino acids. The germline V gene encodes CDR1 MDHEN and CDR2 SYDVKM. CDR3 nucleotides: TGTGCCAGCAGTTCTACTCAAGAAGCGTCGGCCCAGTACTTC. It specifies CASSSTQEASAQYF. Using reference TRBV28 and TRBJ2-5 for the parts outside the CDR3, the full variable domain is DVKVTQSSRYLVKRTGEKVFLECVQDMDHENMFWYRQDPGLGLRLIYFSYDVKMKEKGDIPEGYSVSREKKERFSLILESASTNQTSMYLCASSSTQEASAQYFGPGTRLLVL.

The gene calls are TRBV18 and TRBJ1-4; TRBD1 aligns across 9 bases. The CDR3 spans 18 residues. Germline V lookup: CDR1 KGHSH, CDR2 LQKENI. V shed 4 bases and J 0 bases; nucleotides not matched to a gene: 9. The CDR3 reads CASSQLKGQGATNEKLFF. In nucleotides, the CDR3 is TGTGCCAGCTCACAACTAAAGGGACAGGGTGCAACTAATGAAAAACTGTTTTTT.

J is TRBJ2-3 and V is TRBV9, with a weak D call TRBD2 (7 bases). V gave up 3 bases and J gave up 5 bases, with 16 bases separating them. Looked up from germline, CDR1 is SGDLS and CDR2 is YYNGEE. The CDR3 is 15 amino acids. CDR3 region: CASSGGGGIKDTQYF. DNA of the CDR3: TGTGCCAGCAGCGGGGGCGGGGGCATAAAAGATACGCAGTATTTT.

The CDR3 reads CASSLTGFPYEQYF. The CDR3, as DNA: TGTGCCAGCAGTTTGACAGGGTTCCCCTACGAGCAGTACTTC. The gene calls are TRBV27 and TRBJ2-7; 7 bases are shared with TRBD1. The germline V gene has CDR1 MNHEY and CDR2 SMNVEV (reference sequence). This CDR3 is built from 14 residues. V was clipped by 3 bases and J by 2 bases; unmatched bases: 4.

The chain recombines TRBV7-8 with TRBJ1-1; a possible D gene is TRBD1 (6 bases). Germline values: CDR1 SGHVS, CDR2 FQNEAQ. Trimming pared 4 bases from V and 1 base from J, leaving 13 bases between. There are 15 residues in the CDR3. In nucleotides, the CDR3 is TGTGCCAGCAGCTCTGGTGGGGGCTCGAACACTGAAGCTTTCTTT. This translates into CASSSGGGSNTEAFF.

The chain uses TRBV14 and TRBJ2-1, with 8 positions matching TRBD2. CDR1 SGHDN and CDR2 FVKESK come from the germline V gene. The CDR3 spans 17 residues. With V trimmed by 0 bases and J by 10 bases, 14 bases remained unmatched. The CDR3 spells CASSQDQVVAGYREQFF. The DNA of the CDR3 is TGTGCCAGCAGCCAAGATCAGGTGGTAGCGGGATATAGGGAGCAGTTCTTC.

The chain couples TRBV10-3 to TRBJ2-7; D perhaps matches TRBD1 (6 bases). The CDR3 totals 14 residues. Looked up from germline, CDR1 is ENHRY and CDR2 is SYGVKD. The V gene lost 4 bases and the J gene lost 7 bases, with 17 bases spanning the gap. CDR3 in amino acids: CAISAGRGRWEQYF. The DNA of the CDR3 is TGTGCCATCAGTGCTGGCAGGGGAAGGTGGGAGCAGTACTTC.

V is TRBV9 and J is TRBJ1-1; 8 nucleotides agree with TRBD1. This CDR3 is 15 amino acids long. The J segment lost 1 base and the V segment lost 4 bases, leaving 6 bases of the junction unmatched. From germline, CDR1 is SGDLS and CDR2 YYNGEE. CDR3 sequence (DNA): TGTGCCAGCAGCACACTGACAGGGGCGAACACTGAAGCTTTCTTT. Encoded protein: CASSTLTGANTEAFF.

V gene TRBV5-1 combines with J gene TRBJ2-7; 10 nucleotides line up with TRBD1. This CDR3 is 14 amino acids long. CDR1 SGHRS and CDR2 YFSETQ come from the germline V gene. The ends lost 4 bases at V and 4 bases at J; junction bases unmatched: 5. CDR3 nucleotide sequence: TGCGCCAGCAGCCTCCGGGACAGGGGTTACGAGCAGTACTTC. It codes for CASSLRDRGYEQYF.

This chain uses TRBV15 with TRBJ1-4; D perhaps matches TRBD1 (5 bases). Looked up from germline, CDR1 is LNHNV and CDR2 is YYDKDF (reference sequence). Between the trimmed V and J ends, which lost 1 base and 0 bases, there was a span of 15 bases. CDR3 length: 18 residues. CDR3 sequence reads: CATSRGAGGFTTNEKLFF. In nucleotides, the CDR3 is TGTGCCACCAGCAGAGGGGCCGGGGGGTTCACAACTAATGAAAAACTGTTTTTT.

The chain uses TRBV19 and TRBJ1-2, with D possibly TRBD1 on 6 matching bases. Germline CDR1 reads LNHDA; CDR2 reads SQIVND (reference sequence). Between the trimmed V and J ends, which lost 3 bases and 4 bases, there was a span of 21 bases. This CDR3 is built from 17 residues. The CDR3 DNA reads TGTGCCAGTAGTATCCTCACCAACCCCGGGACACTCTATGGCTACACCTTC. This codes for CASSILTNPGTLYGYTF.

The chain combines TRBV28 with TRBJ2-7; D gene ambiguous. CDR3 size: 14 residues. V lost 4 bases and J 3 bases, leaving 13 bases between the germline ends. The germline V gene has CDR1 MDHEN and CDR2 SYDVKM. The CDR3 here is CASSSTPTGYEQYF. The CDR3 nucleotides read TGTGCCAGCAGTTCCACTCCCACTGGCTACGAGCAGTACTTC.

V and J are TRBV5-1 and TRBJ1-4; D not resolved. The CDR3 covers 15 residues. From germline, CDR1 is SGHRS and CDR2 YFSETQ. V gave up 3 bases and J gave up 1 base, with 10 bases separating them. The CDR3 DNA sequence: TGCGCCAGCAGCTCCAGACGGGGAACTAATGAAAAACTGTTTTTT. Its translation: CASSSRRGTNEKLFF. Supplemented by reference TRBV5-1 and TRBJ1-4, the full variable domain reads KAGVTQTPRYLIKTRGQQVTLSCSPISGHRSVSWYQQTPGQGLQFLFEYFSETQRNKGNFPGRFSGRQFSNSRSEMNVSTLELGDSALYLCASSSRRGTNEKLFFGSGTQLSVL.

The rearrangement uses TRBV11-3 and TRBJ2-1; the D gene is possibly TRBD1 (5 bases). The V end was cut by 1 base, the J end by 3 bases, with 7 bases between. Per germline, CDR1 SGHNT and CDR2 YENEEA. CDR3 length: 14 amino acids. In DNA, the CDR3 is TGTGCCAGCAGCTTAGGCCAGGGCTACAATGAGCAGTTCTTC. Translation gives CASSLGQGYNEQFF. The full variable domain, completed using reference TRBV11-3 and TRBJ2-1, is EAGVVQSPRYKIIEKKQPVAFWCNPISGHNTLYWYLQNLGQGPELLIRYENEEAVDDSQLPKDRFSAERLKGVDSTLKIQPAELGDSAVYLCASSLGQGYNEQFFGPGTRLTVL.

This chain uses TRBV6-5 with TRBJ2-1, with TRBD2 matching over 8 bases. Trimming removed 2 bases from V and 4 bases from J; junction bases left unmatched: 4. The CDR3 loop spans 15 amino acids. From germline, CDR1 is MNHEY and CDR2 SVGAGI. The CDR3 DNA is TGTGCCAGCAGTTACCAACTAGCGGAGTACAATGAGCAGTTCTTC. Protein product: CASSYQLAEYNEQFF.

This rearrangement joins TRBV13 to TRBJ1-2, with unresolved D. This CDR3 comprises 14 residues. In germline, CDR1 is PRHDT, CDR2 FYEKMQ (reference sequence). Between the trimmed V and J ends, which lost 2 bases and 4 bases, there was a span of 11 bases. CDR3 residues: CASSLRSRGYGYTF. The CDR3 DNA reads as TGTGCCAGCAGCTTAAGGAGCCGGGGCTATGGCTACACCTTC.

The count of this clone is one. Other nucleotide sequences from this sample produce the same CDR3. This chain links TRBV4-3 with TRBJ1-5; 8 nucleotides agree with TRBD1. The CDR3 has 15 residues. Per the germline V gene, CDR1 is LGHNA and CDR2 is YSLEER. With 0 bases clipped from V and 3 bases from J, the junction kept 1 base outside the gene matches. The CDR3 loop reads CASSQDRGPNQPQHF. The CDR3 DNA reads TGCGCCAGCAGCCAAGACAGGGGGCCCAATCAGCCCCAGCATTTT.

This chain connects TRBV9 to TRBJ1-4, with D maybe TRBD1 (6 bases). Germline CDR1 SGDLS, CDR2 YYNGEE. The V end lost 0 bases, the J end lost 0 bases, and 18 bases lay between the germline ends. The CDR3 extends over 19 amino acids. CDR3 nucleotide sequence: TGTGCCAGCAGCGTAGTACCAGAAGACAGGAGATCAACTAATGAAAAACTGTTTTTT. Its protein is CASSVVPEDRRSTNEKLFF.

The chain recombines TRBV28 with TRBJ2-2; 11 nucleotides match TRBD1. The germline V gene encodes CDR1 MDHEN and CDR2 SYDVKM. V shed 1 base and J 5 bases; nucleotides not matched to a gene: 9. The CDR3 has 18 amino acids. DNA for the CDR3: TGTGCCAGCAGTTTATCCCTTCCGGGACAGGGGGTTACCGGGGAGCTGTTTTTT. Its translation: CASSLSLPGQGVTGELFF.

The chain couples TRBV27 to TRBJ2-2; the match to TRBD1 covers 12 bases. The trim removed 7 bases at V and 4 bases at J, leaving 10 bases unmatched. This CDR3 comprises 17 residues. CDR1 is MNHEY and CDR2 is SMNVEV in the germline V gene (reference sequence). CDR3 nucleotides: TGTGCCAGCATTCCCGGGACAGGGGGCGTGGGCACCGGGGAGCTGTTTTTT. Translation gives CASIPGTGGVGTGELFF.

This chain joins TRBV4-2 and TRBJ2-7; perhaps TRBD2 as D (5 bases). V lost 4 bases and J lost 4, with 17 bases in between. Germline V lookup: CDR1 LGHNA, CDR2 YNFKEQ. This CDR3 region has 15 residues. The CDR3 DNA reads as TGTGCCAGCAGCCCCCTCGGAGGATTAGAATACGAGCAGTACTTC. Its translation is CASSPLGGLEYEQYF.